A selection of T cell receptor beta chains follows, all from one sample in a study of blood T cell repertoires in COVID-19. Clones were sequenced by immunoSEQ multiplex PCR, and TCRdb holds only the in-frame ones, with some missing. The table has approximately 77,000 clones, about 90% seen once. The sequenced material came from peripheral blood. These receptors all stem from a man in his fifties with active COVID-19. Each CDR3 is given with its conserved first and last residue. Each record gives: CDR3 DNA, CDR3 protein, V gene, J gene, clone size, D gene. The D gene is left open where the match is weak. Rows may omit the clone size; those that give it use once, few, many or a size class.

CDR3 DNA: TGCGCCAGCAGCCGGGGACAGCCTAGCTCCTACGAGCAGTACTTC
CDR3 protein: CASSRGQPSSYEQYF
V gene: TRBV5-1
J gene: TRBJ2-7
clone size: NA
D gene: TRBD1

CDR3 DNA: TGTGCCAGCAGTGACGACAGCCACACCGGGGAGCTGTTTTTT
CDR3 protein: CASSDDSHTGELFF
V gene: TRBV2
J gene: TRBJ2-2
clone size: once
D gene: NA

CDR3 DNA: TGCGCCAGCAGCCTCTTAGCGGGAGATGGAGGGGAGACCCAGTACTTC
CDR3 protein: CASSLLAGDGGETQYF
V gene: TRBV5-1
J gene: TRBJ2-5
clone size: NA
D gene: TRBD2

CDR3 DNA: TGTGCCAGCAGTTACAGGGTAAACACTGAAGCTTTCTTT
CDR3 protein: CASSYRVNTEAFF
V gene: TRBV12-3/TRBV12-4
J gene: TRBJ1-1
clone size: NA
D gene: NA

CDR3 DNA: TGTGCCAGCAGCCCCCCGACAGGGAACTATGGCTACACCTTC
CDR3 protein: CASSPPTGNYGYTF
V gene: TRBV3-1/TRBV3-2
J gene: TRBJ1-2
clone size: NA
D gene: TRBD1

CDR3 DNA: TGTGCCAGCAGCCAAGATCACAGGGGGCATAATCAGCCCCAGCATTTT
CDR3 protein: CASSQDHRGHNQPQHF
V gene: TRBV3-1/TRBV3-2
J gene: TRBJ1-5
clone size: NA
D gene: TRBD1

CDR3 DNA: TGCGCCAGCAGCCCTGGGACTAGCGGGCCCCCCTACGAGCAGTACTTC
CDR3 protein: CASSPGTSGPPYEQYF
V gene: TRBV4-1
J gene: TRBJ2-7
clone size: NA
D gene: TRBD2

CDR3 DNA: TGCGCCAGCAGCCAAGGCAACGCGGGTAGCACAGATACGCAGTATTTT
CDR3 protein: CASSQGNAGSTDTQYF
V gene: TRBV4-1
J gene: TRBJ2-3
clone size: NA
D gene: NA

CDR3 DNA: TGTGCCAGCAGCTTATGGGGACTATCCGGCAACAATGAGCAGTTCTTC
CDR3 protein: CASSLWGLSGNNEQFF
V gene: TRBV7-3
J gene: TRBJ2-1
clone size: NA
D gene: TRBD2

CDR3 DNA: TGTGCCAGCTCACCGGGGGGGAGCCTGACCTACGAGCAGTACTTC
CDR3 protein: CASSPGGSLTYEQYF
V gene: TRBV18
J gene: TRBJ2-7
clone size: NA
D gene: TRBD2

CDR3 DNA: TGTGCCAGCAGTTCCCGGGGGGCGGGGGGCCGGAATACGCAGTATTTT
CDR3 protein: CASSSRGAGGRNTQYF
V gene: TRBV2
J gene: TRBJ2-3
clone size: few
D gene: TRBD2

CDR3 DNA: TGTGCCAGCTCACCAGGGGAGTACAGCTCCTACGAGCAGTACTTC
CDR3 protein: CASSPGEYSSYEQYF
V gene: TRBV18
J gene: TRBJ2-7
clone size: NA
D gene: NA

CDR3 DNA: TGTGCCAGCTCACCATACAGGGGGCAATACAATGAGCAGTTCTTC
CDR3 protein: CASSPYRGQYNEQFF
V gene: TRBV18
J gene: TRBJ2-1
clone size: NA
D gene: TRBD1

CDR3 DNA: TGTGCCAGCTCACCCCCCGGGGTTAATCAGCCCCAGCATTTT
CDR3 protein: CASSPPGVNQPQHF
V gene: TRBV18
J gene: TRBJ1-5
clone size: NA
D gene: NA

CDR3 DNA: TGTGCCAGCAGCTTTGCCCCGACAGGGGGCTCTGGAAACACCATATATTTT
CDR3 protein: CASSFAPTGGSGNTIYF
V gene: TRBV7-2
J gene: TRBJ1-3
clone size: NA
D gene: TRBD1

CDR3 DNA: TGTGCCAGCACGAAACAGGGGGCGCCTTTTAATGAAAAACTGTTTTTT
CDR3 protein: CASTKQGAPFNEKLFF
V gene: TRBV28
J gene: TRBJ1-4
clone size: NA
D gene: TRBD1

CDR3 DNA: TGTGCCAGCAGTTTTCGAAAGAGACAGGGCCATAATCAGCCCCAGCATTTT
CDR3 protein: CASSFRKRQGHNQPQHF
V gene: TRBV28
J gene: TRBJ1-5
clone size: NA
D gene: TRBD1

CDR3 DNA: TGTGCCAGCAGTCTCGGCAGGAATCCCTACGAGCAGTACTTC
CDR3 protein: CASSLGRNPYEQYF
V gene: TRBV9
J gene: TRBJ2-7
clone size: NA
D gene: NA

CDR3 DNA: TGCGCCAGCAGCCTCAAACAGGGGCCCTACAATGAGCAGTTCTTC
CDR3 protein: CASSLKQGPYNEQFF
V gene: TRBV5-1
J gene: TRBJ2-1
clone size: NA
D gene: TRBD1

CDR3 DNA: TGCGCCAGCAGCCAGGGGTCGGACAGGGCGGGGATTGATGAGCAGTTCTTC
CDR3 protein: CASSQGSDRAGIDEQFF
V gene: TRBV4-1
J gene: TRBJ2-1
clone size: NA
D gene: TRBD1

CDR3 DNA: TGTGCCAGCGCCGACTCTAAGGCGTACAATGAGCAGTTCTTC
CDR3 protein: CASADSKAYNEQFF
V gene: TRBV5-6
J gene: TRBJ2-1
clone size: NA
D gene: NA

CDR3 DNA: TGTGCCGTGGAAGTCGGGGTTCAGCCCCAGCATTTT
CDR3 protein: CAVEVGVQPQHF
V gene: TRBV6-5
J gene: TRBJ1-5
clone size: once
D gene: NA

CDR3 DNA: TGCAGCGTCCCGGGACACTCGAACACTGAAGCTTTCTTT
CDR3 protein: CSVPGHSNTEAFF
V gene: TRBV29-1
J gene: TRBJ1-1
clone size: NA
D gene: NA

CDR3 DNA: TGTGCCAGCAGTCGACAGGGGGAGACCTACGAGCAGTACTTC
CDR3 protein: CASSRQGETYEQYF
V gene: TRBV28
J gene: TRBJ2-7
clone size: NA
D gene: TRBD1

CDR3 DNA: TGCGCCAGCAAGACGGGCGGGGGAAACACTGAAGCTTTCTTT
CDR3 protein: CASKTGGGNTEAFF
V gene: TRBV5-1
J gene: TRBJ1-1
clone size: once
D gene: NA

CDR3 DNA: TGTGCCAGCAGCTTAGGGACTAGCGGGAGCAATGAGCAGTTCTTC
CDR3 protein: CASSLGTSGSNEQFF
V gene: TRBV11-2
J gene: TRBJ2-1
clone size: NA
D gene: TRBD2

CDR3 DNA: TGTGCCAGCAGCTCTAGCCCGACTAGCGGGGGGGCCAATGAGCAGTTCTTC
CDR3 protein: CASSSSPTSGGANEQFF
V gene: TRBV7-3
J gene: TRBJ2-1
clone size: once
D gene: TRBD2

CDR3 DNA: TGTGCCAGCAGTTTCCCATATGGCTACACCTTC
CDR3 protein: CASSFPYGYTF
V gene: TRBV12-3/TRBV12-4
J gene: TRBJ1-2
clone size: NA
D gene: NA

CDR3 DNA: TGTGCCAGCAGCCTATATAACGGGGACACTGAAGCTTTCTTT
CDR3 protein: CASSLYNGDTEAFF
V gene: TRBV28
J gene: TRBJ1-1
clone size: NA
D gene: NA

CDR3 DNA: TGTGCTAGTGGTATGACAGGGGAGTTAGTCGCTGAAGCTTTCTTT
CDR3 protein: CASGMTGELVAEAFF
V gene: TRBV12-5
J gene: TRBJ1-1
clone size: NA
D gene: TRBD1

CDR3 DNA: TGCGCCAGCAGCCCAAACCAAGAGACCCAGTACTTC
CDR3 protein: CASSPNQETQYF
V gene: TRBV5-1
J gene: TRBJ2-5
clone size: NA
D gene: NA

CDR3 DNA: TGTGCCAGTACAGCGGGCAATCAGCCCCAGCATTTT
CDR3 protein: CASTAGNQPQHF
V gene: TRBV28
J gene: TRBJ1-5
clone size: NA
D gene: NA

CDR3 DNA: TGTGCCAGCAGCTTAGCGGCTAGCGGGGGGGGAGAGACCCAGTACTTC
CDR3 protein: CASSLAASGGGETQYF
V gene: TRBV7-2
J gene: TRBJ2-5
clone size: NA
D gene: TRBD2